Each of the 21 T cell receptor beta chains below was sequenced from the same sample in a study of T cell responses to AZD1222 COVID-19 vaccine listed by TCRdb under 2021. Library preparation employed the immunoSEQ multiplex PCR assay. The immuneACCESS repertoire file appears here via TCRdb, limited to in-frame rearrangements. These files lack a portion of the clones; in checked studies, under half of the deficit traces to unresolved V genes, and the cause of the others is not known. The sample table contains about 96,000 clones; only one count was recorded for roughly 90% of them. Jointly, the top ten make up 26% of the sample. The sample's time point, from its label and the paper: baseline before first vaccination. The sequenced sample was peripheral blood, obtained on day 0 of AZD1222 vaccination. These receptors came from an adult in good health.

This chain connects TRBV9 to TRBJ2-3, with 10 bases that match TRBD2. J lost 10 bases, V lost 3 bases, and 8 bases had no gene match. This CDR3 is 14 amino acids long. Germline V gene lookup returns CDR1 SGDLS and CDR2 YYNGEE. This CDR3 is CASSAQIAGGAQYF. In DNA form, the CDR3 reads TGTGCCAGCAGCGCCCAAATAGCGGGAGGTGCGCAGTATTTT.

The chain's CDR3 is CASSIDPASSYEQYF. The CDR3 DNA reads as TGTGCCAGTAGTATAGATCCAGCGAGCTCCTACGAGCAGTACTTC. V usage is TRBV19 and J usage is TRBJ2-7; D is undetermined. The CDR3 runs to 15 residues. Trimming cost V 0 bases and J 0 bases, with 9 bases left between them. Per the germline V gene, CDR1 is LNHDA and CDR2 is SQIVND (reference sequence). Filled out from reference TRBV19 and TRBJ2-7, the complete variable domain reads DGGITQSPKYLFRKEGQNVTLSCEQNLNHDAMYWYRQDPGQGLRLIYYSQIVNDFQKGDIAEGYSVSREKKESFPLTVTSAQKNPTAFYLCASSIDPASSYEQYFGPGTRLTVT.

This clone appeared once. The chain is built from TRBV20-1 and TRBJ2-1; the D is unclear. Looked up from germline, CDR1 is DFQATT and CDR2 is SNEGSKA (reference sequence). The ends were cut back, 3 bases at V and 0 bases at J, with 9 bases in the middle. The CDR3 length is 14 residues. The CDR3 is CSASILSSYNEQFF. CDR3 nucleotides: TGCAGTGCTAGTATTCTCTCCTCCTACAATGAGCAGTTCTTC.

The CDR3 DNA sequence: TGTGCCAGCAGCTTGTTTGGAGAGACAGATACGCAGTATTTT. The encoded protein is CASSLFGETDTQYF. The gene calls are TRBV5-6 and TRBJ2-3, with D unclear. Germline V lookup: CDR1 SGHDT, CDR2 YYEEEE. This CDR3 comprises 14 residues. V lost 1 base to trimming and J lost 3 bases, with 9 bases between them.

V usage is TRBV28 and J usage is TRBJ2-1; 8 bases match TRBD2. V was pared by 6 bases and J by 2 bases, with 9 bases of the junction left unmatched. This CDR3 region has 16 residues. The germline V gene has CDR1 MDHEN and CDR2 SYDVKM. CDR3 bases: TGTGCCAGCAGCCTCGGGGGGGCACTGGCCTACAATGAGCAGTTCTTC. This translates into CASSLGGALAYNEQFF.

The sample holds one count of this clone. The CDR3 spells CASRLDRALTF. The CDR3 nucleotides read TGTGCCAGTAGGCTCGACAGGGCCCTTACCTTC. The chain joins TRBV19 to TRBJ1-2, with TRBD1 matching over 7 bases. This CDR3 contains 11 residues. Per germline, CDR1 LNHDA and CDR2 SQIVND (reference sequence). The V segment lost 6 bases and the J segment 14 bases; nucleotides outside the gene matches: 9.

The chain has TRBV7-2 and TRBJ1-5, with D perhaps matching TRBD1 (6 bases). V dropped 7 bases and J dropped 5 bases, with 21 bases sitting between them. The CDR3 contains 16 residues. CDR1 is SGHTA, CDR2 FQGNSA, per germline. The CDR3 spells CASTLIGRGGDQPQHF. The CDR3 region has the DNA TGTGCCAGCACTTTAATCGGCAGGGGCGGCGATCAGCCCCAGCATTTT.

The V gene is TRBV4-3, the J gene TRBJ2-6; 8 bases line up with TRBD1. Per germline, CDR1 LGHNA and CDR2 YSLEER. CDR3 length: 17 amino acids. Trimming removed 0 bases from V and 3 bases from J; junction bases left unmatched: 4. CDR3 DNA: TGCGCCAGCAGCCAAGACAGGGGGCTAGGTGGGGCCAACGTCCTGACTTTC. Translation: CASSQDRGLGGANVLTF.

CDR3 DNA: TGTGCCAGCAGCCCCGACAGGGTTTTCTACGAGCAGTACTTC. The encoded protein is CASSPDRVFYEQYF. The chain combines TRBV3-1 (or the pseudogene TRBV3-2) with TRBJ2-7, with 7 bases matching TRBD1. The CDR3 totals 14 residues. V shed 4 bases and J 3 bases; nucleotides not matched to a gene: 6. Germline V gene data show CDR1 as LGHDT and CDR2 as YNNKEL (reference sequence).

The CDR3 here is CATILAGKSNEQFF. CDR3 sequence (DNA): TGTGCCACCATACTAGCGGGAAAGTCCAATGAGCAGTTCTTC. The rearrangement joins TRBV10-3 to TRBJ2-1, with 10 bases aligning to TRBD2. The CDR3 spans 14 residues. V gave up 10 bases and J gave up 6 bases; unmatched junction bases: 9. CDR1 is ENHRY and CDR2 is SYGVKD in the germline V gene.

V and J are TRBV24-1 and TRBJ2-2, with no clear D. The CDR3 spans 15 residues. Germline values: CDR1 KGHDR, CDR2 SFDVKD. Trimming took 5 bases from V and 0 from J, leaving 9 bases between them. This chain's CDR3 is CATSGILPNTGELFF. CDR3 nucleotides: TGTGCCACCAGTGGCATATTGCCGAACACCGGGGAGCTGTTTTTT.

J is TRBJ2-1 and V is TRBV27, with D tentatively TRBD1 or TRBD2 (5 bases each). Looked up from germline, CDR1 is MNHEY and CDR2 is SMNVEV (reference sequence). The CDR3 has 14 residues. The germline V and J ends were trimmed by 4 bases and 6 bases, with 13 bases remaining between them. CDR3 coding DNA: TGTGCCAGCAGTTGGCTCAGAGGGGTCAATGAGCAGTTCTTC. Translation gives CASSWLRGVNEQFF.

This clone was counted only a few times. CDR3 sequence: CASSLGSGNYGYTF. The DNA for the CDR3 is TGTGCCAGCAGCTTAGGGTCCGGAAACTATGGCTACACCTTC. The chain carries TRBV7-9 and TRBJ1-2; D is undetermined. V gave up 1 base and J gave up 2 bases, with 8 bases separating them. CDR1 is SEHNR and CDR2 is FQNEAQ in the germline V gene (reference sequence). CDR3 length: 14 amino acids.

The chain combines TRBV7-9 with TRBJ2-7; D uncertain. The CDR3 is made up of 12 amino acids. V was clipped by 2 bases and J by 4 bases, with 6 bases between them. Germline V lookup: CDR1 SEHNR, CDR2 FQNEAQ (reference sequence). Here the CDR3 reads CASSLREYEQYF. The CDR3 coding sequence is TGTGCCAGCAGCTTACGTGAGTACGAGCAGTACTTC.

The rearrangement joins TRBV6-5 to TRBJ1-2; 8 bases are shared with TRBD1. V shed 5 bases, J shed 4 bases, and the junction held 6 bases outside the gene matches. The V gene's germline CDR1 is MNHEY and CDR2 SVGAGI. The CDR3 consists of 14 residues. This chain's CDR3 is CASSPSGGVYGYTF. The CDR3 DNA reads TGTGCCAGCAGTCCCTCAGGGGGCGTCTATGGCTACACCTTC.

V and J are TRBV11-3 and TRBJ2-5; 7 nucleotides agree with TRBD1. The CDR3 sequence is 15 residues long. After removal of 5 bases from V and 5 bases from J, the junction contained 11 bases not matched to a gene. CDR1 is SGHNT, CDR2 YENEEA, per germline. CDR3 DNA: TGTGCCAGCAGCACAGTGAGGGACAGCCAGGAGACCCAGTACTTC. The encoded protein is CASSTVRDSQETQYF.

The CDR3, as DNA: TGCGCCAGCAGCCAAGCAACCATAGCGGGAGGTAATGAGCAGTTCTTC. Its protein is CASSQATIAGGNEQFF. This rearrangement joins TRBV4-3 to TRBJ2-1, with 10 bases aligning to TRBD2. The CDR3 runs to 16 residues. Germline values: CDR1 LGHNA, CDR2 YSLEER. V was clipped by 1 base and J by 7 bases; unmatched bases: 7.

This chain uses TRBV5-8 with TRBJ1-5; 12 nucleotides line up with TRBD1. V lost 4 bases to trimming and J lost 6 bases; unmatched junction nucleotides: 5. This CDR3 has 15 residues. Germline V gene sequence: CDR1 SGHTS, CDR2 YDEGEE. The DNA of the CDR3 is TGTGCCAGCAGCCAGGGACAGGGGGCCGCTCAGCCCCAGCATTTT. Amino acid sequence: CASSQGQGAAQPQHF.

A remark on this clone: As the CDR3 is not closed by the conserved phenylalanine or tryptophan, this likely results from a read error. The DNA is omitted, as the CDR3 cannot be located on it reliably, and the CDR3 follows TCRdb's listing. The chain employs TRBV28 and TRBJ2-7; the table assigns TRBD1, which was not confirmed against the DNA. Germline V lookup: CDR1 MDHEN, CDR2 SYDVKM. Inclusive of both ends, the CDR3 amounts to 15 amino acids. CDR3 loop: CASTSNPGQGALWAS.

The chain links TRBV11-2 to TRBJ1-1, with 8 bases identical to TRBD1. J was trimmed by 4 bases and V by 3 bases; bases with no gene match: 1. Germline CDR1 and CDR2: SGHAT and FQNNGV. This CDR3 spans 13 amino acids. The CDR3 spells CASSFTGGTEAFF. The CDR3 bases are TGTGCCAGCAGCTTTACAGGGGGCACTGAAGCTTTCTTT. The full variable domain, with the rest looked up from reference TRBV11-2 and TRBJ1-1, is EAGVAQSPRYKIIEKRQSVAFWCNPISGHATLYWYQQILGQGPKLLIQFQNNGVVDDSQLPKDRFSAERLKGVDSTLKIQPAKLEDSAVYLCASSFTGGTEAFFGQGTRLTVV.

This clone showed up just a few times. J is TRBJ2-1 and V is TRBV28; 8 bases line up with TRBD2. Germline trimming cut 6 bases from V and 10 bases from J; bases unmatched to any gene: 5. CDR1 and CDR2 from the germline V gene are MDHEN and SYDVKM. CDR3 length equals 12 residues. The CDR3 nucleotides are TGTGCCAGCAGCCTACAGCGGGGGGAGCAGTTCTTC. Translating it yields CASSLQRGEQFF.